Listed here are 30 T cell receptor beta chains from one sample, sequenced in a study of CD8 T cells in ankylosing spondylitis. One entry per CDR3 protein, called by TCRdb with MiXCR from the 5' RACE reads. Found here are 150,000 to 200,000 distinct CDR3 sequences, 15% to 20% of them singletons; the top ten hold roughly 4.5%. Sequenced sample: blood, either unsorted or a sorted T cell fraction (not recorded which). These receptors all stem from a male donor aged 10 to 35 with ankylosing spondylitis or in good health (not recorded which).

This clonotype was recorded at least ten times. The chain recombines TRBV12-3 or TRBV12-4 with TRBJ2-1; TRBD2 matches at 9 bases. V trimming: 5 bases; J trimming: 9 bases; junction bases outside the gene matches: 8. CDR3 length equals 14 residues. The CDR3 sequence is CASSQWTSVLEQFF. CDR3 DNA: TGTGCCAGCAGTCAATGGACTAGCGTCCTTGAGCAGTTCTTC.

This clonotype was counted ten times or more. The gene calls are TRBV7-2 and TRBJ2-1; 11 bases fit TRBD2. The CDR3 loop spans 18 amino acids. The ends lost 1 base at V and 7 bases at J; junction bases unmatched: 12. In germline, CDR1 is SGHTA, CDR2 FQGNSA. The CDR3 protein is CASSLEPPILAGVNEQFF. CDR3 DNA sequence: TGTGCCAGCAGCTTAGAACCCCCCATACTAGCGGGAGTAAATGAGCAGTTCTTC.

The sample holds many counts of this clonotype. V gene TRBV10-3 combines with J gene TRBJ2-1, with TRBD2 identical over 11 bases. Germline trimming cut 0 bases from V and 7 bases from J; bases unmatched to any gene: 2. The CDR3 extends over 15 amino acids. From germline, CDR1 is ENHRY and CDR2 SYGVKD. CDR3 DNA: TGTGCCATCAGTGAGTCGACTAGCGGGATAAATGAGCAGTTCTTC. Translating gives CAISESTSGINEQFF.

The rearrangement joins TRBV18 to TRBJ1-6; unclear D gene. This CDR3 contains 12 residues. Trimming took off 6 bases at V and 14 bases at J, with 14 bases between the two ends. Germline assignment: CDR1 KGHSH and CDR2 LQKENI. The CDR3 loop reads CASSSSELSLHF. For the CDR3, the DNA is TGTGCCAGCTCTAGCAGTGAATTATCCCTCCACTTT.

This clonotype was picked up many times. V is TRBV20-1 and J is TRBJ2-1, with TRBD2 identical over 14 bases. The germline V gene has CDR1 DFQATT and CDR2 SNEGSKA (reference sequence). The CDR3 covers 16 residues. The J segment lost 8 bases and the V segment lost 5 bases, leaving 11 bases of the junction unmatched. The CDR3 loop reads CSARGGTSGRGYEQFF. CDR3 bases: TGCAGTGCTCGTGGGGGGACTAGCGGGAGAGGCTATGAGCAGTTCTTC.

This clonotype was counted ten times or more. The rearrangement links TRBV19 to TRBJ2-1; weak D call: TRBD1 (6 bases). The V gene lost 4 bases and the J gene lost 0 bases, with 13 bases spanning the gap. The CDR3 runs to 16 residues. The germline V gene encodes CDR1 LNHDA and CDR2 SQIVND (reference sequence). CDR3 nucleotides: TGTGCCAGTAGTAAGACAGGTAAAAGCTCCTACAATGAGCAGTTCTTC. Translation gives CASSKTGKSSYNEQFF.

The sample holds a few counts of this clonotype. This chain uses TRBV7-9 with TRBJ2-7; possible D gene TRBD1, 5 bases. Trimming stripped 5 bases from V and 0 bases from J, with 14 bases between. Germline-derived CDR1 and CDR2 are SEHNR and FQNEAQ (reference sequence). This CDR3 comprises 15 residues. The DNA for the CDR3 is TGTGCCAGCAGCGACATTCGACAGAGCTCCTACGAGCAGTACTTC. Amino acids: CASSDIRQSSYEQYF.

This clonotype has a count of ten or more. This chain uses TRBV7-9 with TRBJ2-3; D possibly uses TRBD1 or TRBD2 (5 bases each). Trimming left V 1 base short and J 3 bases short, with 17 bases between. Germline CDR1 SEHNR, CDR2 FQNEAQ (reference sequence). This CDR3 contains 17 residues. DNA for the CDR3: TGTGCCAGCAGCTTAGAAGGGGACGGGGATTCGACAGATACGCAGTATTTT. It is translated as CASSLEGDGDSTDTQYF.

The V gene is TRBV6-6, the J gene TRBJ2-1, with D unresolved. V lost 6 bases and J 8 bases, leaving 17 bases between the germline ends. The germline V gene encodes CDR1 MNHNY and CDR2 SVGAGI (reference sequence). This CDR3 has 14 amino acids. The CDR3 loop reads CASRNYQGADEQFF. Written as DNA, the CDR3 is TGTGCCAGCAGGAACTACCAAGGAGCAGATGAGCAGTTCTTC.

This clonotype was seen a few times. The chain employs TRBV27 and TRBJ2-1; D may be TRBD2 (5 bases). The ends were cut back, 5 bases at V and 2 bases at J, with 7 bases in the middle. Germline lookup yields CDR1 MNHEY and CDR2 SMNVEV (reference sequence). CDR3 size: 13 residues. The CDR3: CASSSGTYNEQFF. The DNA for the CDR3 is TGTGCCAGCAGTAGCGGAACCTACAATGAGCAGTTCTTC.

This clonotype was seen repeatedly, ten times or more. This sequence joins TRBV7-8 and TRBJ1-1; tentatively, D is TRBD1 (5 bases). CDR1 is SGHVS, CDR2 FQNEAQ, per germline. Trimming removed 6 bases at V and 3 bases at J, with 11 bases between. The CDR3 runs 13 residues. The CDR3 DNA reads TGTGCCAGCAGTGTGGTAGGGGACACTGAAGCTTTCTTT. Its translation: CASSVVGDTEAFF. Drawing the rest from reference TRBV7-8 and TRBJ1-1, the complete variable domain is GAGVSQSPRYKVAKRGQDVALRCDPISGHVSLFWYQQALGQGPEFLTYFQNEAQLDKSGLPSDRFFAERPEGSVSTLKIQRTQQEDSAVYLCASSVVGDTEAFFGQGTRLTVV.

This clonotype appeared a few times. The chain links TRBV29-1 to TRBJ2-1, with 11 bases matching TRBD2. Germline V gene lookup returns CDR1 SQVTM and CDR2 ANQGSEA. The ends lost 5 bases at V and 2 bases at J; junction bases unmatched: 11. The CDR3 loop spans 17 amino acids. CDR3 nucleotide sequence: TGCAGCGTTACGGTCCCGGGACTAGCGGAAACCTACAATGAGCAGTTCTTC. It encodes CSVTVPGLAETYNEQFF.

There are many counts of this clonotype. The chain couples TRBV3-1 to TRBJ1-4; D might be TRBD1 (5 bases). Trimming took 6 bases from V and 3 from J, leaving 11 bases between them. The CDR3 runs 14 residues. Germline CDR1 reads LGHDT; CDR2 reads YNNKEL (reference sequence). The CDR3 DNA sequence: TGTGCCAGCAGTCGACAGTCCTCTAATGAAAAACTGTTTTTT. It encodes CASSRQSSNEKLFF.

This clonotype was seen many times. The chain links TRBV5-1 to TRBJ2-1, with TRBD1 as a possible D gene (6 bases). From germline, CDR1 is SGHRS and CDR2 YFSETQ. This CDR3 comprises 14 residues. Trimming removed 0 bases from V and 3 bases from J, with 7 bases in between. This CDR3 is CASSLEGDYNEQFF. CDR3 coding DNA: TGCGCCAGCAGCTTGGAGGGGGACTACAATGAGCAGTTCTTC. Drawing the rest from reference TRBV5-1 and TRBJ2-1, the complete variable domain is KAGVTQTPRYLIKTRGQQVTLSCSPISGHRSVSWYQQTPGQGLQFLFEYFSETQRNKGNFPGRFSGRQFSNSRSEMNVSTLELGDSALYLCASSLEGDYNEQFFGPGTRLTVL.

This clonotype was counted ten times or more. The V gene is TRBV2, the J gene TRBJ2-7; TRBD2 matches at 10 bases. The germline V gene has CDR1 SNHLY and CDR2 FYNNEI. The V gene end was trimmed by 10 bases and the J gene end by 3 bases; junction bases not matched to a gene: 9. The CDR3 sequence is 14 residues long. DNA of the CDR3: TGTGCCACCAAAGTCAGGACTAGCGGCTACGAGCAGTACTTC. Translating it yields CATKVRTSGYEQYF.

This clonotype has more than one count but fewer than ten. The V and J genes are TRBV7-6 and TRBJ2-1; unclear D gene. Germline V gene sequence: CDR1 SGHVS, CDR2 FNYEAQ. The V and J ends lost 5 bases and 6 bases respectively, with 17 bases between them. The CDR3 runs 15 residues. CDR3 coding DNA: TGTGCCAGCAGCCCATTCAGCTTATCCGGCAATGAGCAGTTCTTC. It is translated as CASSPFSLSGNEQFF.

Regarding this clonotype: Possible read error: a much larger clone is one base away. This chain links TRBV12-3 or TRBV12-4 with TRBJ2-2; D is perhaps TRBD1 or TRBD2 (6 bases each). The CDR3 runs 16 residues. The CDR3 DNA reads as TGTGCCCGCAGTCCGGGGGCTAGCCGCGGGACCGGGGAGCTGTTTTTT. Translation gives CARSPGASRGTGELFF.

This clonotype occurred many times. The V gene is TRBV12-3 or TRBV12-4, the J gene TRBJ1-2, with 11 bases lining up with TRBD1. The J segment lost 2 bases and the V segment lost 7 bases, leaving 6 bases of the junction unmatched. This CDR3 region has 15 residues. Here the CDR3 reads CASTPGQGGNYGYTF. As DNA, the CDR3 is TGTGCCAGCACCCCGGGACAGGGGGGGAACTATGGCTACACCTTC.

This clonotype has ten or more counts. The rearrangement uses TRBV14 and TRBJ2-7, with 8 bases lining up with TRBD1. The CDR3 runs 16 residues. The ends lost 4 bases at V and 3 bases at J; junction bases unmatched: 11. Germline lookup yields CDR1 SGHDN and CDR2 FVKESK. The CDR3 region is CASSLVRQGPIYEQYF. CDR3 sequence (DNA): TGTGCCAGCAGCCTCGTCAGACAGGGGCCAATCTACGAGCAGTACTTC.

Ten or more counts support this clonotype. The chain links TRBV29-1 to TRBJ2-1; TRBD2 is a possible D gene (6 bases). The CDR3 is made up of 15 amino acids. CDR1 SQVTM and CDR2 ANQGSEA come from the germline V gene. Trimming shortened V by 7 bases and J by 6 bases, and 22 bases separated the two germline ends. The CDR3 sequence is CSATAGTAGFNEQFF. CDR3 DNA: TGCAGCGCTACGGCGGGAACCGCGGGATTCAATGAGCAGTTCTTC.

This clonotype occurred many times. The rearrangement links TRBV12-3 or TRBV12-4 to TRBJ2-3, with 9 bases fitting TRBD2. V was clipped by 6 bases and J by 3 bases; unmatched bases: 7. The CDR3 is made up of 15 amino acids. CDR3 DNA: TGTGCCAGCAGCTCGACTAGCGGAATAACAGATACGCAGTATTTT. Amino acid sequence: CASSSTSGITDTQYF.

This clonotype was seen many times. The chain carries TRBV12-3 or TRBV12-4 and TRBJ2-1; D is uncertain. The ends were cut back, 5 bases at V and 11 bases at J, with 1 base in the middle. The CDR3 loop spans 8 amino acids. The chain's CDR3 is CASSQQFF. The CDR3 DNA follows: TGTGCCAGCAGTCAGCAGTTCTTC.

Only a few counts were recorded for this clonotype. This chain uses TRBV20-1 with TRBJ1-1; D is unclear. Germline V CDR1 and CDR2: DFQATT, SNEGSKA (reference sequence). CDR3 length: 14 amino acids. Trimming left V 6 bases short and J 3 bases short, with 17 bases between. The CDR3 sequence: CSATEARKDTEAFF. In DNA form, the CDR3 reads TGCAGTGCAACCGAGGCCCGGAAGGACACTGAAGCTTTCTTT.

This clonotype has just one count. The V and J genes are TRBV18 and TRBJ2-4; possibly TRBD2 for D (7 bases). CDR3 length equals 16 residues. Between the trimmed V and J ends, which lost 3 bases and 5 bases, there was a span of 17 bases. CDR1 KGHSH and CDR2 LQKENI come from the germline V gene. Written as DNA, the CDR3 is TGTGCCAGCTCACCGCTGGGCGGGGGCAAGGAAAACATTCAGTACTTC. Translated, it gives CASSPLGGGKENIQYF.

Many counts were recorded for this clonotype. The CDR3 DNA sequence: TGTGCCAGCAGACCCGGGACATCGGCATTCTATGGCTACACCTTC. Its translation is CASRPGTSAFYGYTF. The V gene is TRBV27, the J gene TRBJ1-2; TRBD1 might be the D (6 bases). From germline, CDR1 is MNHEY and CDR2 SMNVEV (reference sequence). V lost 6 bases to trimming and J lost 4 bases, with 18 bases between them. The CDR3 covers 15 residues.

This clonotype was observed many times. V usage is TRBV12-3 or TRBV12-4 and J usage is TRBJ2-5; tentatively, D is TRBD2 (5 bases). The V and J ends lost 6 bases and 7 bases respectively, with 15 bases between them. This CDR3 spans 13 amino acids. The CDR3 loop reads CASSPTQEGTQYF. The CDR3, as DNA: TGTGCCAGCAGCCCTACTCAAGAGGGGACCCAGTACTTC.

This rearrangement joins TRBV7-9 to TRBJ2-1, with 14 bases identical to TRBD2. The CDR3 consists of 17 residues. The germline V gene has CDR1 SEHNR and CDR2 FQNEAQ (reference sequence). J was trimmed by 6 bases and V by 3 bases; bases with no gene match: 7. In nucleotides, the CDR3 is TGTGCCAGCAGCTTGAGGGGGACTAGCGGGAGCCCCAATGAGCAGTTCTTC. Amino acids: CASSLRGTSGSPNEQFF.

The CDR3, as DNA: TGCAGTGCCCCGCCCGTCTTGTCCTACAATGAGCAGTTCTTC. As protein: CSAPPVLSYNEQFF. The V and J genes are TRBV20-1 and TRBJ2-1; D is undetermined. Trimming took 6 bases from V and 1 from J, leaving 13 bases between them. Germline CDR1 is DFQATT and CDR2 is SNEGSKA (reference sequence). The CDR3 has 14 amino acids.

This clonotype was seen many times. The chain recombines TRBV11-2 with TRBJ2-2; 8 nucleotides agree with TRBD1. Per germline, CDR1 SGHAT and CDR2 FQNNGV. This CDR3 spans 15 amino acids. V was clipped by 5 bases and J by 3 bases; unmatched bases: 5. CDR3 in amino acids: CASSPRQGYTGELFF. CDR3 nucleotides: TGTGCCAGCAGCCCCCGACAGGGGTACACCGGGGAGCTGTTTTTT.

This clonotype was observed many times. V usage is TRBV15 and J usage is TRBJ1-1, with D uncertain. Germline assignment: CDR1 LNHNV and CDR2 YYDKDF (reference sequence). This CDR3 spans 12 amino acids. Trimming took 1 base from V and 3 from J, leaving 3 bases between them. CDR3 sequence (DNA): TGTGCCACCAGCAGAGGGGACACTGAAGCTTTCTTT. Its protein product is CATSRGDTEAFF. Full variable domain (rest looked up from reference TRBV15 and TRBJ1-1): DAMVIQNPRYQVTQFGKPVTLSCSQTLNHNVMYWYQQKSSQAPKLLFHYYDKDFNNEADTPDNFQSRRPNTSFCFLDIRSPGLGDTAMYLCATSRGDTEAFFGQGTRLTVV.